This TCR beta chain was sequenced for a study of shared clonotypes between healthy human individuals. Notes on the study in general: Non-shared clonotypes had lower generation probabilities than clonotypes shared by all four sorted-subset donors. The study generally estimated greater richness for naive than memory subsets.

Every one of the donors was a Caucasian adult that lived in Nashville, Tennessee. Notes on this clone: The antigen is undetermined.

Authors' analysis steps: ImmunoSEQ supplied junction-only sequences lacking quality scores, so filtering was different. Generated by immunoSEQ multiplex PCR, the TCRdb table keeps only in-frame clones and is missing some. The DNA gave D and trimming, while V, J and clone size come from that table. The table has 2,500,000 or so clones, 93% seen once; the top ten hold 0.36%. There are 15 residues in the CDR3. Germline CDR1 reads MNHEY; CDR2 reads SMNVEV (reference sequence). Deletions cut 3 bases from V and 4 bases from J, with 15 bases between. This sequence originates from a man in his late teens or twenties in good health. Some clones in this sample may be carry-over from other donors' samples. The sample consisted of naive CD4+ T cells from PBMCs. Described subset: CD45RA+ positively selected. The chain joins TRBV27 to TRBJ1-2; D possibly corresponds to TRBD1 (6 bases). In DNA, the CDR3 is TGTGCCAGCAGTTTTTATTCACAGGGCGGCTATGGCTACACCTTC. Amino acid sequence: CASSFYSQGGYGYTF.